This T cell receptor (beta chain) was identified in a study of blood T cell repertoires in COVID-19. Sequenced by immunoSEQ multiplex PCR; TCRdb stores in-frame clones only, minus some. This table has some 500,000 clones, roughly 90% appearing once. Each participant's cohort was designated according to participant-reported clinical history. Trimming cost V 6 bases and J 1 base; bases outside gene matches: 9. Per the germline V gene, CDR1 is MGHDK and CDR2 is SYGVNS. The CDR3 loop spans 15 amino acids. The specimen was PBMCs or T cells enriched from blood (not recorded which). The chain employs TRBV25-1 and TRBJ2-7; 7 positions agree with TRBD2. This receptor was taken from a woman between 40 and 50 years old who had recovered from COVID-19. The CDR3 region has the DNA TGTGCCAGCAGGCGAGCGGGGAGGGAATCCTACGAGCAGTACTTC. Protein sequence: CASRRAGRESYEQYF.